This T cell receptor beta chain was recorded in a study of T cells in Graves' hyperthyroidism and ophthalmopathy. There were TCR beta CDR3 regions amplified from RNA transcripts. HTBI primers were the set used in a first-round RT-PCR of the TCR CDR3. TCRdb re-analysed the multiplex PCR reads in MiXCR, keeping a single row per CDR3 protein. The sample gives fewer than 900,000 distinct CDR3 sequences, roughly 17% of which show up once; about 8.4% is in the top ten. A word on this clonotype: The antigen is unknown.

Study findings and constraints: Expanded thyroid clonotypes (above 0.001) were mostly also found in blood.

The CDR3 totals 18 residues. Germline V lookup: CDR1 MGHRA, CDR2 YSYEKL. The J segment lost 2 bases and the V segment lost 4 bases, leaving 12 bases of the junction unmatched. The definition of stable Graves' hyperthyroidism was no ophthalmopathy progression within 18 months. Clinicians diagnosed patients from clinical symptoms, serum thyroxine and TRAb, thyroid ultrasound and orbital computed tomography. PBMCs stemmed from approximately 10 ml fresh peripheral blood. Sequenced input: blood. The TCR originated in a man younger than 35 with Graves' hyperthyroidism. The V call is TRBV4-1, the J call TRBJ2-3; 10 bases agree with TRBD2. As DNA, the CDR3 is TGCGCCAGCAGCCTTAGATTCATAGCGGGAGGCCCCACAGATACGCAGTATTTT. It codes for CASSLRFIAGGPTDTQYF.